These 21 T cell receptor beta chains share one sample of origin, sequenced in a study of cytomegalovirus exposure and HLA in healthy donors. Some clones are missing from TCRdb's copy, which holds only in-frame ones; the method was immunoSEQ multiplex PCR. The sample shows about 49,000 clones, 92% of them seen only once. Specimen: PBMCs. These receptor sequences come from a young man in good health and CMV-seronegative.

This clone was counted once. J is TRBJ2-1 and V is TRBV7-9, with TRBD1 matching 7 bases. V dropped 2 bases and J dropped 11; count of bases not matched to a gene: 3. CDR3 length equals 12 residues. The germline CDR1 and CDR2 sequences are SEHNR and FQNEAQ (reference sequence). Here the CDR3 reads CASSLRQGQQFF. CDR3 coding DNA: TGTGCCAGCAGCTTAAGACAGGGCCAGCAGTTCTTC.

The chain combines TRBV4-2 with TRBJ2-1; 10 positions match TRBD2. After removal of 2 bases from V and 7 bases from J, the junction contained 8 bases not matched to a gene. The CDR3 length is 16 residues. From germline, CDR1 is LGHNA and CDR2 YNFKEQ. CDR3 sequence: CASSQYWTSGDNEQFF. The CDR3 DNA sequence: TGTGCCAGCAGCCAATATTGGACTAGCGGAGATAATGAGCAGTTCTTC.

This sequence joins TRBV29-1 and TRBJ2-7; a weak D match, TRBD1 (5 bases). Trimming removed 4 bases from V and 1 base from J, with 11 bases in between. Germline values: CDR1 SQVTM, CDR2 ANQGSEA. CDR3 length: 13 residues. The CDR3: CSVAGPHSYEQYF. As DNA, the CDR3 is TGCAGCGTTGCAGGGCCGCATTCCTACGAGCAGTACTTC.

This chain links TRBV7-9 with TRBJ2-1; 8 nucleotides align to TRBD1. The ends lost 2 bases at V and 2 bases at J; junction bases unmatched: 11. The V gene's germline CDR1 is SEHNR and CDR2 FQNEAQ (reference sequence). This CDR3 has 18 residues. For the CDR3, the DNA is TGTGCCAGCAGCTTACTATCCGCCGGGACAGGAGCCTACAATGAGCAGTTCTTC. Protein: CASSLLSAGTGAYNEQFF. The full variable domain, completed using reference TRBV7-9 and TRBJ2-1, is DTGVSQNPRHKITKRGQNVTFRCDPISEHNRLYWYRQTLGQGPEFLTYFQNEAQLEKSRLLSDRFSAERPKGSFSTLEIQRTEQGDSAMYLCASSLLSAGTGAYNEQFFGPGTRLTVL.

CDR3: CASSMLAGGTGELFF. As DNA, the CDR3 is TGTGCCAGCAGCATGCTAGCGGGAGGCACCGGGGAGCTGTTTTTT. The V and J genes are TRBV5-4 and TRBJ2-2; the match to TRBD2 covers 11 bases. The V gene's germline CDR1 is SGHNT and CDR2 YYREEE (reference sequence). The J segment lost 4 bases and the V segment lost 4 bases, leaving 3 bases of the junction unmatched. The CDR3 totals 15 residues.

The chain uses TRBV6-4 and TRBJ2-1; TRBD1 aligns across 12 bases. The CDR3 spans 15 residues. V shed 4 bases and J 8 bases; nucleotides not matched to a gene: 6. The V gene's germline CDR1 is MRHNA and CDR2 SNTAGT. CDR3 residues: CASSAGTGGSDEQFF. DNA for the CDR3: TGTGCCAGCAGTGCCGGGACAGGGGGCTCGGATGAGCAGTTCTTC.

The chain recombines TRBV5-4 with TRBJ2-1, with 10 nucleotides matching TRBD2. CDR1 is SGHNT and CDR2 is YYREEE in the germline V gene (reference sequence). CDR3 length: 16 residues. V was clipped by 3 bases and J by 2 bases; unmatched bases: 5. The CDR3 loop is CASSSGLAAAYNEQFF. In DNA, the CDR3 is TGTGCCAGCAGCTCTGGACTAGCGGCAGCCTACAATGAGCAGTTCTTC.

The rearrangement joins TRBV2 to TRBJ2-3, with D uncertain. This CDR3 is 13 amino acids long. CDR1 is SNHLY and CDR2 is FYNNEI in the germline V gene. With 5 bases removed from V and 4 bases from J, the gap between germline ends came to 10 bases. The CDR3 nucleotides read TGTGCCAGCAGTTTCACACAGCCAGATACGCAGTATTTT. Its translation: CASSFTQPDTQYF. The entire variable domain, with the rest obtained from reference TRBV2 and TRBJ2-3, is as follows: EPEVTQTPSHQVTQMGQEVILRCVPISNHLYFYWYRQILGQKVEFLVSFYNNEISEKSEIFDDQFSVERPDGSNFTLKIRSTKLEDSAMYFCASSFTQPDTQYFGPGTRLTVL.

This chain connects TRBV5-1 to TRBJ2-7, with 8 bases identical to TRBD1. CDR3 length equals 15 residues. Germline CDR1 reads SGHRS; CDR2 reads YFSETQ. J gave up 2 bases and V 4 bases, and 8 bases lay outside the gene matches. The CDR3 region has the DNA TGCGCCAGCAGCGGCGGACAGGGATGGACCTACGAGCAGTACTTC. Translating it yields CASSGGQGWTYEQYF.

The rearrangement joins TRBV2 to TRBJ1-5; D gene unclear. V was trimmed by 9 bases and J by 3 bases, leaving 18 bases between them. Per germline, CDR1 SNHLY and CDR2 FYNNEI. The CDR3 spans 15 residues. CDR3 region: CASTRLNAPNQPQHF. CDR3 nucleotide sequence: TGTGCCAGTACTAGACTCAACGCCCCCAATCAGCCCCAGCATTTT.

V usage is TRBV29-1 and J usage is TRBJ2-1, with 9 positions matching TRBD2. The germline V gene has CDR1 SQVTM and CDR2 ANQGSEA. The CDR3 is made up of 15 amino acids. The ends lost 4 bases at V and 6 bases at J; junction bases unmatched: 10. CDR3 in amino acids: CSVAAAGGWGNEQFF. The CDR3 region has the DNA TGCAGCGTTGCGGCCGCGGGAGGGTGGGGCAATGAGCAGTTCTTC.

V gene TRBV29-1 combines with J gene TRBJ1-2; 9 bases map to TRBD1. The trim removed 7 bases at V and 1 base at J, leaving 4 bases unmatched. This CDR3 has 13 residues. CDR1 and CDR2 from the germline V gene are SQVTM and ANQGSEA. CDR3 DNA: TGCAGCGCTGGGACAGGGAGTAACTATGGCTACACCTTC. As protein: CSAGTGSNYGYTF.

The rearrangement joins TRBV13 to TRBJ2-1, with a tentative D call TRBD2 (6 bases). Trimming stripped 5 bases from V and 8 bases from J, with 16 bases between. CDR3 size: 14 residues. Per the germline V gene, CDR1 is PRHDT and CDR2 is FYEKMQ (reference sequence). The CDR3 sequence is CASSPWETSYEQFF. Written as DNA, the CDR3 is TGTGCCAGCAGCCCGTGGGAGACTAGTTATGAGCAGTTCTTC. The full variable domain, rest sourced from reference TRBV13 and TRBJ2-1, is AAGVIQSPRHLIKEKRETATLKCYPIPRHDTVYWYQQGPGQDPQFLISFYEKMQSDKGSIPDRFSAQQFSDYHSELNMSSLELGDSALYFCASSPWETSYEQFFGPGTRLTVL.

J is TRBJ1-4 and V is TRBV30, with 10 bases matching TRBD1. CDR1 is GTSNPN and CDR2 is SVGIG in the germline V gene (reference sequence). CDR3 length: 16 residues. The junction had 9 bases not matched to a gene; V was cut back by 2 bases and J by 6 bases. As DNA, the CDR3 is TGTGCCTGGAGTAAAATATCAGGGACAGGGGATGAAAAACTGTTTTTT. It translates to CAWSKISGTGDEKLFF.

The genes are TRBV6-4 and TRBJ2-2; weak D call: TRBD2 (7 bases). V was clipped by 3 bases and J by 6 bases, with 11 bases between them. Per germline, CDR1 MRHNA and CDR2 SNTAGT. There are 14 residues in the CDR3. The CDR3 loop reads CASSDQGGAGELFF. CDR3 in DNA: TGTGCCAGCAGTGATCAAGGGGGGGCCGGGGAGCTGTTTTTT.

The CDR3 is CASTPSEGYGYTF. The CDR3 DNA reads as TGTGCCAGCACGCCTTCGGAGGGCTATGGCTACACCTTC. The chain has TRBV19 and TRBJ1-2, with unresolved D. V was shortened by 9 bases and J by 4 bases, with 15 bases between the two germline ends. Per germline, CDR1 LNHDA and CDR2 SQIVND (reference sequence). This CDR3 region has 13 residues.

V is TRBV5-1 and J is TRBJ2-3; 9 bases match TRBD2. This CDR3 has 15 residues. The V and J ends lost 0 bases and 4 bases, in that order; junction bases with no gene match: 3. The germline V gene encodes CDR1 SGHRS and CDR2 YFSETQ. For the CDR3, the DNA is TGCGCCAGCAGCTTGGTTAGCGGGAGAGCAGATACGCAGTATTTT. It codes for CASSLVSGRADTQYF.

This chain connects TRBV4-3 to TRBJ1-2; the D gene is possibly TRBD1 (5 bases). The germline V gene encodes CDR1 LGHNA and CDR2 YSLEER. This CDR3 comprises 16 residues. V lost 3 bases and J 3 bases, leaving 17 bases between the germline ends. CDR3 bases: TGCGCCAGCAGCCATGATATGGCAGGGAAGGACTATGGCTACACCTTC. As protein: CASSHDMAGKDYGYTF.

The rearrangement uses TRBV6-1 and TRBJ1-5; D not certain. V gave up 0 bases and J gave up 7 bases, with 13 bases separating them. The CDR3 sequence is 15 residues long. Looked up from germline, CDR1 is MNHNS and CDR2 is SASEGT. The CDR3 coding sequence is TGTGCCAGCAGTGAAGCGCTTGGAGGTCGCCAGCCCCAGCATTTT. It encodes CASSEALGGRQPQHF.

This clone was counted only a few times. The gene calls are TRBV19 and TRBJ2-2; D is uncertain. V was clipped by 4 bases and J by 11 bases, with 8 bases between them. Germline lookup yields CDR1 LNHDA and CDR2 SQIVND (reference sequence). The CDR3 has 11 residues. The CDR3 loop is CASSTRVELFF. In DNA form, the CDR3 reads TGTGCCAGTAGTACCCGGGTCGAGCTGTTTTTT.

The chain has TRBV27 and TRBJ1-2, with D uncertain. The germline V gene encodes CDR1 MNHEY and CDR2 SMNVEV (reference sequence). Trimming removed 5 bases from V and 3 bases from J, with 13 bases in between. The CDR3 sequence is 14 residues long. The CDR3, as DNA: TGTGCCAGCAGTCAATTCGGGGTGGACTATGGCTACACCTTC. Its protein product is CASSQFGVDYGYTF.